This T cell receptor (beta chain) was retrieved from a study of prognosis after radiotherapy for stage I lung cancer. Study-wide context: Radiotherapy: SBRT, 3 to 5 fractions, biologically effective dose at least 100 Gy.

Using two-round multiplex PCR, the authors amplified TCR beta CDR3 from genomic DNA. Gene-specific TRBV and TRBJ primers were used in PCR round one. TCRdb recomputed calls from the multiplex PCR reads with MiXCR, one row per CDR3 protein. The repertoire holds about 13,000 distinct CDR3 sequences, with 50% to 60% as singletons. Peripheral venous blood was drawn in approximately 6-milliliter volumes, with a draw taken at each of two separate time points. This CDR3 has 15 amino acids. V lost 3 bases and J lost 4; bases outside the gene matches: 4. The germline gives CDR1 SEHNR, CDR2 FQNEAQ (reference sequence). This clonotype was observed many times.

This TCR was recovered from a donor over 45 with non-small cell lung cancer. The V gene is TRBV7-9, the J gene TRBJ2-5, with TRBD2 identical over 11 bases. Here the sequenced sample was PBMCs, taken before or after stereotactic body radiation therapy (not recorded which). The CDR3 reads CASSFLAGGGETQYF. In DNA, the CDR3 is TGTGCCAGCAGCTTCTTAGCGGGAGGGGGAGAGACCCAGTACTTC.